This TCR beta chain was documented in a study of blood T cell repertoires in COVID-19. The overall study: Both acute and convalescent COVID-19 samples were obtained from the United States, Italy and Spain. In each case, the material was cDNA or gDNA derived from T cells, B-cell-depleted T cells, or PBMCs.

Germline V gene sequence: CDR1 LNHDA, CDR2 SQIVND (reference sequence). This CDR3 comprises 17 residues. The J segment lost 0 bases and the V segment lost 4 bases, leaving 10 bases of the junction unmatched. As originally analysed: Estimates of nucleated cell counts were drawn from the amplification of reference gene primers. Generated by immunoSEQ multiplex PCR, the TCRdb table keeps only in-frame clones and is missing some. That table is the source of V, J and clone size, and D and trimming were worked out from the DNA. Seen here are roughly 15,000 clones, roughly four fifths observed once, and the top ten hold 21%.

This clonotype was obtained from a man of 80 years or more with active COVID-19. The chain employs TRBV19 and TRBJ1-1, with 8 bases matching TRBD1. The sample taken for sequencing was peripheral blood. CDR3 nucleotides: TGTGCCAGTAGTACCGACAGGGGTGGGGCCCTGAACACTGAAGCTTTCTTT. Translated, it gives CASSTDRGGALNTEAFF.